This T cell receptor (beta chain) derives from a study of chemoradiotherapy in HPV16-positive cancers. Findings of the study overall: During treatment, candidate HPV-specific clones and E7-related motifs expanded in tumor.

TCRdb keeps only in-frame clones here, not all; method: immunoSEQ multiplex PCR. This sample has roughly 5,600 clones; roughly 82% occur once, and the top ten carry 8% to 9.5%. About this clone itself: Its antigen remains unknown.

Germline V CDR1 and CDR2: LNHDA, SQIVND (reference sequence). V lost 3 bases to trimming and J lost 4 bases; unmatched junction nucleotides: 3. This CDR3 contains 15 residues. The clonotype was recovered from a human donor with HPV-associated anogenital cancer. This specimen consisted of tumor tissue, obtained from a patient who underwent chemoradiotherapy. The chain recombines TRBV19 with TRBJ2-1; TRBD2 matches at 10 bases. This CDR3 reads CASSILAGDYNEQFF. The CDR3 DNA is TGTGCCAGTAGTATCCTAGCGGGGGATTACAATGAGCAGTTCTTC.